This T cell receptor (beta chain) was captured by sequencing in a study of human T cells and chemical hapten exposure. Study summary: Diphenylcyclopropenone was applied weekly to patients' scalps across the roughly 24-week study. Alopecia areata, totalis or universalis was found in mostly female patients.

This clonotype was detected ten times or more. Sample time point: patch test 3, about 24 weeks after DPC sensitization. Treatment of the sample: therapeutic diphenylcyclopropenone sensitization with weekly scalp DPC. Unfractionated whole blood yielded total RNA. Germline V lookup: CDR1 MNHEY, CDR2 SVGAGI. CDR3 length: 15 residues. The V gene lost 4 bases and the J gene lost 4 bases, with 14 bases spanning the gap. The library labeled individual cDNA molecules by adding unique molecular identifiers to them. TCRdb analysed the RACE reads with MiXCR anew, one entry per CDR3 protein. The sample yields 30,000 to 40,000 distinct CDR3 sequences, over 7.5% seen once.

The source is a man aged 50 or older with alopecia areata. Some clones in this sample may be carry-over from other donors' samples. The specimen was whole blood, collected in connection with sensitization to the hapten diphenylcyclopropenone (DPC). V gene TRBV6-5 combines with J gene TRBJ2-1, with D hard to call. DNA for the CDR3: TGTGCCAGCAGTTCACTACCCGTAGGGTACAATGAGCAGTTCTTC. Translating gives CASSSLPVGYNEQFF.